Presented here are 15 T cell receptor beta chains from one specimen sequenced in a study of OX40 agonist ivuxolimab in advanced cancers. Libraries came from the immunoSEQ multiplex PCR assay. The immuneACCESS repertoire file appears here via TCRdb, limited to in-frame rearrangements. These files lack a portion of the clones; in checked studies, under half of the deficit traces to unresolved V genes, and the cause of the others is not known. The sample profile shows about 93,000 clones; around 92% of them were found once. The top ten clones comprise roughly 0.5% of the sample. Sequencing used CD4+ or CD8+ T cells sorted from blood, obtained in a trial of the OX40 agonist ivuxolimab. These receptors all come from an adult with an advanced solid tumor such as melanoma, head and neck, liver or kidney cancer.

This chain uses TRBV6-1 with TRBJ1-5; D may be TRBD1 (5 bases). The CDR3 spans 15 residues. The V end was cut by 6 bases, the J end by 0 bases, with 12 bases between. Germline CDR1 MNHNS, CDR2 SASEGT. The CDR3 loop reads CASSETADSNQPQHF. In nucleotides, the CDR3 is TGTGCCAGCAGCGAGACAGCGGATAGCAATCAGCCCCAGCATTTT.

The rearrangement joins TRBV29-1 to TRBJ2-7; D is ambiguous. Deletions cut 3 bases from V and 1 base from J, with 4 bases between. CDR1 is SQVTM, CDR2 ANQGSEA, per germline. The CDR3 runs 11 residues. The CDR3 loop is CSVDTSYEQYF. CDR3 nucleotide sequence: TGCAGCGTTGATACTTCCTACGAGCAGTACTTC.

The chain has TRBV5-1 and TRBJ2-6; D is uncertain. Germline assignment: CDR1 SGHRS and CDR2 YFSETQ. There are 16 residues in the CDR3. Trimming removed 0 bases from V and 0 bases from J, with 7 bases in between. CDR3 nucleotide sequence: TGCGCCAGCAGCTTGGTCGGCAGCTCTGGGGCCAACGTCCTGACTTTC. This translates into CASSLVGSSGANVLTF. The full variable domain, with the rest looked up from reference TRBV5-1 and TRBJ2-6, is KAGVTQTPRYLIKTRGQQVTLSCSPISGHRSVSWYQQTPGQGLQFLFEYFSETQRNKGNFPGRFSGRQFSNSRSEMNVSTLELGDSALYLCASSLVGSSGANVLTFGAGSRLTVL.

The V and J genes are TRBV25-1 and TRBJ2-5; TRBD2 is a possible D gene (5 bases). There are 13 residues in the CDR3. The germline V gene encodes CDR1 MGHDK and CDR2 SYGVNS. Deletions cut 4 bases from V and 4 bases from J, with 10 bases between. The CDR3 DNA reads TGTGCCAGCAGTGTGGCGGGCTTAGAGACCCAGTACTTC. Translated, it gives CASSVAGLETQYF.

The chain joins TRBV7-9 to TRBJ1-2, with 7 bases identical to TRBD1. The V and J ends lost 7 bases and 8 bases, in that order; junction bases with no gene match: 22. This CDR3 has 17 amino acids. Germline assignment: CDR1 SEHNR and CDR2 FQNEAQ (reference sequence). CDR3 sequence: CASTNVMTTGTVEGYTF. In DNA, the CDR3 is TGTGCCAGCACCAATGTCATGACGACAGGGACGGTTGAAGGCTACACCTTC. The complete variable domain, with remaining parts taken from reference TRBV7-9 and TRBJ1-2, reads DTGVSQNPRHKITKRGQNVTFRCDPISEHNRLYWYRQTLGQGPEFLTYFQNEAQLEKSRLLSDRFSAERPKGSFSTLEIQRTEQGDSAMYLCASTNVMTTGTVEGYTFGSGTRLTVV.

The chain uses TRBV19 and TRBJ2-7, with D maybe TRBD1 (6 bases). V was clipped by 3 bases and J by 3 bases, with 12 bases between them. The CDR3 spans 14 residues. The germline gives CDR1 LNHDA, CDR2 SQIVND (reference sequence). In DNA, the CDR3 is TGTGCCAGTAGTATCAGGGGAAACTTCTACGAGCAGTACTTC. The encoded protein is CASSIRGNFYEQYF.

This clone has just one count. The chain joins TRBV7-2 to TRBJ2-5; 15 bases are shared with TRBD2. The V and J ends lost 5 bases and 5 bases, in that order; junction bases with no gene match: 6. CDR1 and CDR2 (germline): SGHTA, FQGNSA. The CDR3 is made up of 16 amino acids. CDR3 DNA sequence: TGTGCCAGCAGCCCGAGGACTAGCGGGAGGGAGGAGACCCAGTACTTC. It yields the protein CASSPRTSGREETQYF.

The CDR3 reads CASTAWGPRTEAFF. The CDR3 DNA follows: TGTGCCAGCACAGCATGGGGGCCGAGGACTGAAGCTTTCTTT. This rearrangement joins TRBV27 to TRBJ1-1, with D possibly matching TRBD1 (6 bases). CDR1 is MNHEY and CDR2 is SMNVEV in the germline V gene (reference sequence). Trimming cost V 7 bases and J 5 bases, with 17 bases left between them. The CDR3 loop spans 14 amino acids.

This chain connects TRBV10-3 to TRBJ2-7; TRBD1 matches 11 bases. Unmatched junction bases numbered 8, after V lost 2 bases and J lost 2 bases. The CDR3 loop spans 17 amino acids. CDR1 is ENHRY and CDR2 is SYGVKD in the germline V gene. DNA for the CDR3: TGTGCCATCAGTGAGAAAACTCCGGGACAGGGGGCCTACGAGCAGTACTTC. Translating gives CAISEKTPGQGAYEQYF.

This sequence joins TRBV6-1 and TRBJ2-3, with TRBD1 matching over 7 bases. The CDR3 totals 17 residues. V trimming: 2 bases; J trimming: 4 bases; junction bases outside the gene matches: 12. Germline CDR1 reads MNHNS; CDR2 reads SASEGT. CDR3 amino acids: CASSERSTGSFPDTQYF. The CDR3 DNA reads TGTGCCAGCAGTGAACGGTCGACAGGGAGTTTCCCAGATACGCAGTATTTT.

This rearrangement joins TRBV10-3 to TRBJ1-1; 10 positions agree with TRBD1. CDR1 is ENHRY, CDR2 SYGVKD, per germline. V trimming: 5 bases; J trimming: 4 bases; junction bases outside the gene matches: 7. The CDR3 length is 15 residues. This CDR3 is CAISPGTGAGTEAFF. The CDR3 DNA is TGTGCCATCAGTCCCGGGACAGGGGCGGGCACTGAAGCTTTCTTT.

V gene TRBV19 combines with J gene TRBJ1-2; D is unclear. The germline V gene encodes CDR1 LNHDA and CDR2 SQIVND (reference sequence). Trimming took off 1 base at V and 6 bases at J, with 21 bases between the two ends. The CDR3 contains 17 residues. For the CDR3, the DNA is TGTGCCAGTAGTATAGTCGCGGGATACGACTTAGGCAATGGCTACACCTTC. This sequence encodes CASSIVAGYDLGNGYTF. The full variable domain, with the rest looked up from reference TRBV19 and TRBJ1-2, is DGGITQSPKYLFRKEGQNVTLSCEQNLNHDAMYWYRQDPGQGLRLIYYSQIVNDFQKGDIAEGYSVSREKKESFPLTVTSAQKNPTAFYLCASSIVAGYDLGNGYTFGSGTRLTVV.

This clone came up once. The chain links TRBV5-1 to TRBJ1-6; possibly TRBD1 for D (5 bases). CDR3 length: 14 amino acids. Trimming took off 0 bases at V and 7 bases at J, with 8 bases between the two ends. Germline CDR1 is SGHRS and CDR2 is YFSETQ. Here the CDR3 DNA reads TGCGCCAGCAGCTTGGACGGGACGAATTCACCCCTCCACTTT. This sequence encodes CASSLDGTNSPLHF.

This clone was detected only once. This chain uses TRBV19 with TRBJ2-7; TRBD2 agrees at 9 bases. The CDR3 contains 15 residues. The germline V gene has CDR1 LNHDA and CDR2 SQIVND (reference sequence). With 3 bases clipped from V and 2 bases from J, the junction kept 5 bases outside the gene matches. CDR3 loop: CASSISSGATYEQYF. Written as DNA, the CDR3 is TGTGCCAGTAGTATTTCTAGCGGGGCAACCTACGAGCAGTACTTC.

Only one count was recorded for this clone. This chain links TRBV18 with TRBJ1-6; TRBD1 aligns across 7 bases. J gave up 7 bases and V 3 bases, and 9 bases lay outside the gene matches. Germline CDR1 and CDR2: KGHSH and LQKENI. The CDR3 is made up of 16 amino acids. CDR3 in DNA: TGTGCCAGCTCACCCCGGGACAGCAAAGCGAATTCACCCCTCCACTTT. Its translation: CASSPRDSKANSPLHF.